One and the same sample provided the 11 T cell receptor beta chains below, sequenced in a study of cytomegalovirus exposure and HLA in healthy donors. 60 Vbeta and 13 Jbeta primers were used in PCR. Some clones are missing from TCRdb's copy, which holds only in-frame ones; the method was immunoSEQ multiplex PCR. Here the sample table reports 87,000 or so clones. The sequencing sample was made of PBMCs. These receptors came from a man aged 45-65 years in good health and CMV-seropositive.

V is TRBV7-9 and J is TRBJ2-5, with 7 bases matching TRBD1. V gave up 5 bases and J gave up 1 base; unmatched junction bases: 4. Germline V lookup: CDR1 SEHNR, CDR2 FQNEAQ (reference sequence). The CDR3 is 14 residues long. CDR3 in DNA: TGTGCCAGCAGCCCTGGGACAGCCCAAGAGACCCAGTACTTC. This codes for CASSPGTAQETQYF.

A word on this clone: At one boundary the junction diverges from the germline segment, which might be a read error. The V and J genes are TRBV6-5 and TRBJ1-5, with 8 positions matching TRBD1. CDR1 MNHEY and CDR2 SVGAGI come from the germline V gene. The CDR3 length is 14 residues. CDR3 region: CASSRGQGSQPQRF. CDR3 sequence (DNA): TGTGCCAGCAGCCGAGGACAGGGTAGTCAGCCCCAGCGTTTT.

The CDR3 here is CASRTDLDSNQPQHF. In DNA, the CDR3 is TGTGCCAGCCGGACAGACTTAGATAGCAATCAGCCCCAGCATTTT. V usage is TRBV27 and J usage is TRBJ1-5; a weak D match, TRBD1 (6 bases). This CDR3 contains 15 residues. V lost 8 bases to trimming and J lost 0 bases, with 14 bases between them. Germline V gene data show CDR1 as MNHEY and CDR2 as SMNVEV (reference sequence).

This rearrangement joins TRBV9 to TRBJ2-1; D unresolved. Trimming removed 0 bases from V and 0 bases from J, with 7 bases in between. The CDR3 has 15 amino acids. Per the germline V gene, CDR1 is SGDLS and CDR2 is YYNGEE. CDR3 protein: CASSVDSNSYNEQFF. CDR3 nucleotide sequence: TGTGCCAGCAGCGTAGACTCCAACTCCTACAATGAGCAGTTCTTC.

This chain joins TRBV7-9 and TRBJ1-1; D is unclear. V lost 1 base and J lost 2, with 8 bases in between. CDR3 size: 14 residues. Germline V gene lookup returns CDR1 SEHNR and CDR2 FQNEAQ (reference sequence). Here the CDR3 reads CASSLVLSNTEAFF. The CDR3 DNA follows: TGTGCCAGCAGCTTAGTCCTCAGTAACACTGAAGCTTTCTTT.

The V and J genes are TRBV19 and TRBJ1-5; possible D gene TRBD1, 6 bases. The V and J ends lost 3 bases and 4 bases respectively, with 19 bases between them. Looked up from germline, CDR1 is LNHDA and CDR2 is SQIVND (reference sequence). The CDR3 contains 17 residues. CDR3 bases: TGTGCCAGTAGTATTACCCCTTGGGGGGGCCAGAATCAGCCCCAGCATTTT. Translation gives CASSITPWGGQNQPQHF.

This chain uses TRBV11-2 with TRBJ1-2, with D possibly TRBD1 on 5 matching bases. CDR1 SGHAT and CDR2 FQNNGV come from the germline V gene. V was cut by 5 bases and J by 4 bases, with 14 bases left in between. The CDR3 consists of 14 residues. CDR3 sequence: CASSPGEGSYGYTF. CDR3 DNA sequence: TGTGCCAGCAGCCCTGGGGAGGGGTCCTATGGCTACACCTTC. The full variable domain, its missing parts supplied by reference TRBV11-2 and TRBJ1-2, is EAGVAQSPRYKIIEKRQSVAFWCNPISGHATLYWYQQILGQGPKLLIQFQNNGVVDDSQLPKDRFSAERLKGVDSTLKIQPAKLEDSAVYLCASSPGEGSYGYTFGSGTRLTVV.

The chain carries TRBV30 and TRBJ1-4; D possibly corresponds to TRBD1 (6 bases). CDR3 length: 13 amino acids. Trimming cost V 4 bases and J 5 bases, with 11 bases left between them. Germline loops: CDR1 GTSNPN, CDR2 SVGIG (reference sequence). CDR3 residues: CAWNQGLNEKLFF. CDR3 sequence (DNA): TGTGCCTGGAACCAGGGGCTGAATGAAAAACTGTTTTTT.

The V call is TRBV5-1, the J call TRBJ1-3, with D hard to call. The CDR3 extends over 14 amino acids. V was clipped by 1 base and J by 2 bases, with 7 bases between them. Germline V gene sequence: CDR1 SGHRS, CDR2 YFSETQ. The CDR3 coding sequence is TGCGCCAGCAGCTTGCAGTACCCTGGAAACACCATATATTTT. Protein: CASSLQYPGNTIYF. Drawing the rest from reference TRBV5-1 and TRBJ1-3, the complete variable domain is KAGVTQTPRYLIKTRGQQVTLSCSPISGHRSVSWYQQTPGQGLQFLFEYFSETQRNKGNFPGRFSGRQFSNSRSEMNVSTLELGDSALYLCASSLQYPGNTIYFGEGSWLTVV.

Note on this clone: Compared with germline, one end of the junction differs, possibly owing to a read error. The chain carries TRBV29-1 and TRBJ2-1, with a tentative D call TRBD1 (5 bases). The germline V gene encodes CDR1 SQVTM and CDR2 ANQGSEA. The CDR3 consists of 16 residues. This CDR3 reads CSVVWGGQSSDNEQFF. CDR3 nucleotides: TGCAGCGTTGTTTGGGGCGGTCAGAGCTCCGACAATGAGCAGTTCTTC.

The chain is built from TRBV7-2 and TRBJ1-4; no firm D call. The CDR3 is made up of 12 amino acids. Trimming left V 2 bases short and J 7 bases short, with 5 bases between. Germline loops: CDR1 SGHTA, CDR2 FQGNSA. CDR3 sequence (DNA): TGTGCCAGCAGCTTATTCGGTGAAAAACTGTTTTTT. It is translated as CASSLFGEKLFF.